This T cell receptor beta chain was sequenced during a study of T cell responses to AZD1222 COVID-19 vaccine. Study results and caveats: Every sample of the repertoires postdated the peak T cell response. After two AZD1222 doses, spike-specific TCR breadth and depth rose versus day 0. Among spike-specific TCRs, nearly half reportedly target unmutated variant regions.

CDR3 length: 14 amino acids. Trimming left V 5 bases short and J 2 bases short, with 13 bases between. Germline loops: CDR1 LNHDA, CDR2 SQIVND (reference sequence). TCRdb keeps only in-frame clones here, not all; method: immunoSEQ multiplex PCR. Here the sample spans 95,000 to 100,000 clones, roughly 87% being singletons. On this clone: Its antigen is undetermined.

The source of this sequence is an adult in good health. Here the sequenced sample was peripheral blood, taken on day 0 of AZD1222 vaccination. The rearrangement links TRBV19 to TRBJ2-7, with D possibly being TRBD1 (6 bases). The CDR3 sequence is CASSRGRGTYEQYF. The CDR3 nucleotides are TGTGCCAGTAGTCGTGGCAGGGGAACCTACGAGCAGTACTTC.